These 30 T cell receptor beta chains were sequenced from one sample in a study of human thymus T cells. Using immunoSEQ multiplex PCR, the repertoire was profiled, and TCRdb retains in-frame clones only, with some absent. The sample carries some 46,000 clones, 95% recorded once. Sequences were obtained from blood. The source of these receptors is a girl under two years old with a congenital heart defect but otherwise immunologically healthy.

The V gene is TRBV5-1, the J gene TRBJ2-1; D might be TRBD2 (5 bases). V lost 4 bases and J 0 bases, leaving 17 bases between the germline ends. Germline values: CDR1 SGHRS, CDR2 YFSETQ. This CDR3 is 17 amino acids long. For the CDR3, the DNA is TGCGCCAGCAGCGCATTAAGGACTCTGAGCTCCTACAATGAGCAGTTCTTC. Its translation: CASSALRTLSSYNEQFF.

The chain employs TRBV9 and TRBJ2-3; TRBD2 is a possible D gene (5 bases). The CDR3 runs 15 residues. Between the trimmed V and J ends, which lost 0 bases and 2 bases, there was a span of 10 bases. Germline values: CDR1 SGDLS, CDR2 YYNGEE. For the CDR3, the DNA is TGTGCCAGCAGCGTAGAGGGAGCGGTCACAGATACGCAGTATTTT. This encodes CASSVEGAVTDTQYF.

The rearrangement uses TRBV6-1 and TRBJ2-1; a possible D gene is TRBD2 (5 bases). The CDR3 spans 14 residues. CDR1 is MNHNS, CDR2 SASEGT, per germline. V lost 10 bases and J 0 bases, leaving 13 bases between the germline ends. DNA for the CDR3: TGTGCCACCTCAGCGGTTAGCTCCTACAATGAGCAGTTCTTC. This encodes CATSAVSSYNEQFF.

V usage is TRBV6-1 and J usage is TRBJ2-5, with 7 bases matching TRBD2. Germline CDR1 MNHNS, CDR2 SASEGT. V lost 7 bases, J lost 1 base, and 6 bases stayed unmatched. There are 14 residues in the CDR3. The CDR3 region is CASITGRIQETQYF. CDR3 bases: TGTGCCAGCATAACCGGGAGGATCCAAGAGACCCAGTACTTC.

The CDR3 DNA is TGTGCCAGCTTCCCGGACAGGTCTACCTACGAGCAGTACTTC. This sequence encodes CASFPDRSTYEQYF. The rearrangement uses TRBV11-3 and TRBJ2-7, with TRBD1 identical over 7 bases. The CDR3 covers 14 residues. Germline V gene lookup returns CDR1 SGHNT and CDR2 YENEEA. V was clipped by 8 bases and J by 2 bases; unmatched bases: 9.

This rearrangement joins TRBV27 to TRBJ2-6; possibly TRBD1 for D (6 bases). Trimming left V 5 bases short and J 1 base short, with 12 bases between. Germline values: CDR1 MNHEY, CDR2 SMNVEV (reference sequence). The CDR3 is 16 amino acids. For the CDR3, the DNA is TGTGCCAGCAGTACTAAGAGGGGGTCTGGGGCCAACGTCCTGACTTTC. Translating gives CASSTKRGSGANVLTF.

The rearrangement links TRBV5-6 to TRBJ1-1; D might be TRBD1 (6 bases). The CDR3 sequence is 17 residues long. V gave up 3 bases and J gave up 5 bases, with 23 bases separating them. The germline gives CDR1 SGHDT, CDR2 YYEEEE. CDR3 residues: CASSSIRGGGQGTEAFF. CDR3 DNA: TGTGCCAGCAGCTCCATCCGGGGTGGGGGGCAAGGGACTGAAGCTTTCTTT.

The CDR3, as DNA: TGCGCCAGCAGCTTGACGGGTGGCGGGGAGCTGTTTTTT. It is translated as CASSLTGGGELFF. The J gene is TRBJ2-2, the V gene TRBV5-1; D is ambiguous. V was clipped by 1 base and J by 7 bases, with 8 bases between them. Germline-derived CDR1 and CDR2 are SGHRS and YFSETQ. The CDR3 runs 13 residues. Variable domain in full (rest from reference TRBV5-1 and TRBJ2-2): KAGVTQTPRYLIKTRGQQVTLSCSPISGHRSVSWYQQTPGQGLQFLFEYFSETQRNKGNFPGRFSGRQFSNSRSEMNVSTLELGDSALYLCASSLTGGGELFFGEGSRLTVL.

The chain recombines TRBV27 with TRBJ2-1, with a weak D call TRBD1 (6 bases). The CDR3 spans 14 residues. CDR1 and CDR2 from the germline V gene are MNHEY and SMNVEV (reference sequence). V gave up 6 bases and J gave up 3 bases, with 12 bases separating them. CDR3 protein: CASSFGQIYNEQFF. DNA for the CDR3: TGTGCCAGCAGCTTTGGACAGATCTACAATGAGCAGTTCTTC.

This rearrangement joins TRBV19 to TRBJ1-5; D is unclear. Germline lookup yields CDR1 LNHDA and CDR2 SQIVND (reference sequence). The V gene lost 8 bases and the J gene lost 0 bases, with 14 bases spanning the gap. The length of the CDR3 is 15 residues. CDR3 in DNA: TGTGCCAGTGTGGGAAGGCTACATAGCAATCAGCCCCAGCATTTT. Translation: CASVGRLHSNQPQHF. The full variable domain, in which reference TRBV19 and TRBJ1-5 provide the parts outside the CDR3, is DGGITQSPKYLFRKEGQNVTLSCEQNLNHDAMYWYRQDPGQGLRLIYYSQIVNDFQKGDIAEGYSVSREKKESFPLTVTSAQKNPTAFYLCASVGRLHSNQPQHFGDGTRLSIL.

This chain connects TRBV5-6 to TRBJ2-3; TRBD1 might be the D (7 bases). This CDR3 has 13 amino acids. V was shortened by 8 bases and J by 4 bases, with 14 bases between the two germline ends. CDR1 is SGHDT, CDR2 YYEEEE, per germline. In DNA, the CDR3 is TGTGCCAGTTCGTCCAGGGGGGCAGATACGCAGTATTTT. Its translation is CASSSRGADTQYF. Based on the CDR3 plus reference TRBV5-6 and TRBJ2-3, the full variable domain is DAGVTQSPTHLIKTRGQQVTLRCSPKSGHDTVSWYQQALGQGPQFIFQYYEEEERQRGNFPDRFSGHQFPNYSSELNVNALLLGDSALYLCASSSRGADTQYFGPGTRLTVL.

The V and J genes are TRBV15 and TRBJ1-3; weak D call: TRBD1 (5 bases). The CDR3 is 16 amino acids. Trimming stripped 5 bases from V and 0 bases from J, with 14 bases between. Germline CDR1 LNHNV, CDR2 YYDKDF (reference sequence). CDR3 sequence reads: CATSVGTYHSGNTIYF. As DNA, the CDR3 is TGTGCCACCAGCGTCGGGACCTACCACTCTGGAAACACCATATATTTT.

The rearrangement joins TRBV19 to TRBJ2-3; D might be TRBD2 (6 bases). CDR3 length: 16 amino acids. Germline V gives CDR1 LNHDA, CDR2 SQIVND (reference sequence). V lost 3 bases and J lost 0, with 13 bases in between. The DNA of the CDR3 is TGTGCCAGTAGTATTAGTAGCGGAGGAAGCACAGATACGCAGTATTTT. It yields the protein CASSISSGGSTDTQYF.

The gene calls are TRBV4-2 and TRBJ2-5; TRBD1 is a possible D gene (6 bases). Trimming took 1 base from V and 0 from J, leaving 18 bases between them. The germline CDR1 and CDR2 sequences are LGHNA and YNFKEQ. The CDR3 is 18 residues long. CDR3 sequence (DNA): TGTGCCAGCAGCCAAGGGTTAACAGGGCGGAGGTACCAAGAGACCCAGTACTTC. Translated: CASSQGLTGRRYQETQYF.

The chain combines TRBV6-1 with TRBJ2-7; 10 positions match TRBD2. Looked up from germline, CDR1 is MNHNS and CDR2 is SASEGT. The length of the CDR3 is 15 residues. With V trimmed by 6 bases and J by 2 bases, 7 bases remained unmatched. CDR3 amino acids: CASRPASGSAYEQYF. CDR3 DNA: TGTGCCAGCAGGCCAGCTAGCGGGAGTGCCTACGAGCAGTACTTC.

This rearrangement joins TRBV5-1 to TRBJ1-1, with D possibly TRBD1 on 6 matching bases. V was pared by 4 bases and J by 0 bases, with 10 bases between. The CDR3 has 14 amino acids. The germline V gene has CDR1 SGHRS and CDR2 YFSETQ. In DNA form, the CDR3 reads TGCGCCAGCAGCCAACAGGGCCTGAACACTGAAGCTTTCTTT. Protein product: CASSQQGLNTEAFF.

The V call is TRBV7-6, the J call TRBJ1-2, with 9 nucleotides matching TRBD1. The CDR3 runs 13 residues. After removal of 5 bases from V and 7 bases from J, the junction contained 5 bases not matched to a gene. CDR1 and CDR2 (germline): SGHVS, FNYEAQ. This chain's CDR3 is CASSPRQGVGYTF. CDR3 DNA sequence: TGTGCCAGCAGCCCCCGACAGGGGGTTGGCTACACCTTC.

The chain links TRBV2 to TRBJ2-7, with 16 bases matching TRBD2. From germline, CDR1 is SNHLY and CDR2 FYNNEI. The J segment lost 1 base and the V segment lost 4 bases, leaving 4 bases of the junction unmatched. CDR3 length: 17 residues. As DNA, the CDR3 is TGTGCCAGCAGTGCGGGACTAGCGGGAGGGGGTTCCTACGAGCAGTACTTC. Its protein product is CASSAGLAGGGSYEQYF.

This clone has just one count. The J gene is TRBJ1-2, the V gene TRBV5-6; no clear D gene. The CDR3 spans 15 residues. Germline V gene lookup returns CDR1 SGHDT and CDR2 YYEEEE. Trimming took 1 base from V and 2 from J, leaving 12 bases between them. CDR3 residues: CASSLRRTGNYGYTF. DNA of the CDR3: TGTGCCAGCAGCTTGCGGCGGACGGGAAACTATGGCTACACCTTC. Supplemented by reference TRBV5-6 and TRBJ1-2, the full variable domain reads DAGVTQSPTHLIKTRGQQVTLRCSPKSGHDTVSWYQQALGQGPQFIFQYYEEEERQRGNFPDRFSGHQFPNYSSELNVNALLLGDSALYLCASSLRRTGNYGYTFGSGTRLTVV.

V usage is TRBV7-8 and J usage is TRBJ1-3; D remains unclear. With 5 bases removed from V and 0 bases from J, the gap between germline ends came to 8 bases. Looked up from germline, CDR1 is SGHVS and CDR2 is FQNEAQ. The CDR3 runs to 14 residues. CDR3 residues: CASSPRSSGNTIYF. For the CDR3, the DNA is TGTGCCAGCAGCCCCCGGTCCTCTGGAAACACCATATATTTT.

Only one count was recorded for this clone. The CDR3 coding sequence is TGTGCCAGCTCACCAAGGGGACAGGTCCTTAGCTCCTACGAGCAGTACTTC. Amino acids: CASSPRGQVLSSYEQYF. This chain links TRBV18 with TRBJ2-7; TRBD1 agrees at 8 bases. With 2 bases clipped from V and 0 bases from J, the junction kept 9 bases outside the gene matches. This CDR3 has 17 amino acids. Germline V gene data show CDR1 as KGHSH and CDR2 as LQKENI.

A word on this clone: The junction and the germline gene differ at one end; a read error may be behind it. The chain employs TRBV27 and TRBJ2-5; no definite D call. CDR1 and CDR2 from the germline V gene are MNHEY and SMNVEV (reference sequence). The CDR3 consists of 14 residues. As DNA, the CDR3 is TGTGCCAGCAGTTTATCGCGATGGGAAGAGTCCCAGTACTTC. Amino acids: CASSLSRWEESQYF.

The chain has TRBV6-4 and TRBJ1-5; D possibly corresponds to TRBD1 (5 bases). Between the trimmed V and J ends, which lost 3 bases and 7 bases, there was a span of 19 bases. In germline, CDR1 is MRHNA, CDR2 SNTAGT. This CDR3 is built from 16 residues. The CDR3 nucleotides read TGTGCCAGCAGTGAGTATAAGGAGGGGCAGCGGCAGCCCCAGCATTTT. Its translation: CASSEYKEGQRQPQHF.

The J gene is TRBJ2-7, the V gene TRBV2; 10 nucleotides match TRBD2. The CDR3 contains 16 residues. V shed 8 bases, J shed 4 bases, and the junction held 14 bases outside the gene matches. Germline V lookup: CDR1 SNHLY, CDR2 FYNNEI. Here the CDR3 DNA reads TGTGCCAGCGGCCGGGATGTAGCGGGAGGTGGGTACGAGCAGTACTTC. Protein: CASGRDVAGGGYEQYF.

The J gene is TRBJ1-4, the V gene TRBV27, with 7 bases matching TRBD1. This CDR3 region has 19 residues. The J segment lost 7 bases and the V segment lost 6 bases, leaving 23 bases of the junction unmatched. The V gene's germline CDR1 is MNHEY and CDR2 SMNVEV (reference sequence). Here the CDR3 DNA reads TGTGCCAGCAGGCTATTATCGATCCCCAGGACAGGTTCAGGTGAAAAACTGTTTTTT. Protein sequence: CASRLLSIPRTGSGEKLFF.

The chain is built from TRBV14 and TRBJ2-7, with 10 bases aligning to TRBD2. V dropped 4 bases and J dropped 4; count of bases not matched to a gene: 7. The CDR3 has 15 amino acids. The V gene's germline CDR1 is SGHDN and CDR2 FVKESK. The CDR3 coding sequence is TGTGCCAGCAGCCCGGAACTAGCGGGGATTTACGAGCAGTACTTC. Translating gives CASSPELAGIYEQYF.

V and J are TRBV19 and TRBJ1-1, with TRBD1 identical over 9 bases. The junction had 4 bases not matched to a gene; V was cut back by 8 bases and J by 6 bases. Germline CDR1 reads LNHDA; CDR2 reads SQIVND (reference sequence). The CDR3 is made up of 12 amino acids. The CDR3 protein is CASGGQGAEAFF. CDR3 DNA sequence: TGTGCCAGTGGGGGACAGGGCGCTGAAGCTTTCTTT. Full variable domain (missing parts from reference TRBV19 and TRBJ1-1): DGGITQSPKYLFRKEGQNVTLSCEQNLNHDAMYWYRQDPGQGLRLIYYSQIVNDFQKGDIAEGYSVSREKKESFPLTVTSAQKNPTAFYLCASGGQGAEAFFGQGTRLTVV.

As DNA, the CDR3 is TGTGCCAGCTCACCACTAGCGGTACATACCGGGGAGCTGTTTTTT. It is translated as CASSPLAVHTGELFF. V usage is TRBV18 and J usage is TRBJ2-2; perhaps TRBD2 as D (6 bases). V lost 1 base and J lost 5, with 11 bases in between. The CDR3 runs to 15 residues. Germline V lookup: CDR1 KGHSH, CDR2 LQKENI.

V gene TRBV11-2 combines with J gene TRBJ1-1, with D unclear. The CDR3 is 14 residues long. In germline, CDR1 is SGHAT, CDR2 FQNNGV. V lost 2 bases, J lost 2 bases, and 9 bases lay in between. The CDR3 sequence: CASSLSVTNTEAFF. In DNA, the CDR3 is TGTGCCAGCAGCTTAAGCGTGACTAACACTGAAGCTTTCTTT. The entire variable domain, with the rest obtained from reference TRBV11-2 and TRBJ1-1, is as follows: EAGVAQSPRYKIIEKRQSVAFWCNPISGHATLYWYQQILGQGPKLLIQFQNNGVVDDSQLPKDRFSAERLKGVDSTLKIQPAKLEDSAVYLCASSLSVTNTEAFFGQGTRLTVV.

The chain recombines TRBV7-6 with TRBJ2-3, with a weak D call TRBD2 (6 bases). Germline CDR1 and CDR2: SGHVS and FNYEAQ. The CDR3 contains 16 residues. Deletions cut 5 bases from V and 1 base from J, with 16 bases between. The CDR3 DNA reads TGTGCCAGCAGCCCGCTAGCGCGCTTTCGCACAGATACGCAGTATTTT. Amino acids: CASSPLARFRTDTQYF.